A single sample gave rise to the 16 T cell receptor beta chains below, sequenced in a study of blood T cell repertoires in COVID-19. Sequencing was performed with immunoSEQ multiplex PCR; in TCRdb, only in-frame clones are kept and a portion is missing. The sample comprises 150,000 to 190,000 clones, approximately 80% of which are singletons, and less than 4.5% rests with the top ten. Sequences were obtained from peripheral blood. Receptors originate from a woman of 80 years or more with acute or convalescent COVID-19.

As to this clone: At one boundary the junction diverges from the germline segment, which might be a read error. The rearrangement uses TRBV9 and TRBJ1-1; D may be TRBD1 (5 bases). CDR3 length: 14 residues. Looked up from germline, CDR1 is SGDLS and CDR2 is YYNGEE. The CDR3 nucleotides read TGTGCCAGCAGTGTAGGCGGGGCCCGGCCTAGAGCTTTCTTT. Protein product: CASSVGGARPRAFF. The variable domain in full, with the rest retrieved from reference TRBV9 and TRBJ1-1, is DSGVTQTPKHLITATGQRVTLRCSPRSGDLSVYWYQQSLDQGLQFLIQYYNGEERAKGNILERFSAQQFPDLHSELNLSSLELGDSALYFCASSVGGARPRAFFGQGTRLTVV.

This clone was counted at least ten times. The V call is TRBV5-4, the J call TRBJ1-4; TRBD1 aligns across 7 bases. The CDR3 spans 14 residues. V was clipped by 4 bases and J by 6 bases; unmatched bases: 6. Germline V gives CDR1 SGHNT, CDR2 YYREEE (reference sequence). For the CDR3, the DNA is TGTGCCAGCAGCCTAGACAGGGTGGATGAAAAACTGTTTTTT. This encodes CASSLDRVDEKLFF.

The V gene is TRBV6-5, the J gene TRBJ1-1, with D perhaps matching TRBD1 (5 bases). The ends were cut back, 6 bases at V and 1 base at J, with 15 bases in the middle. This CDR3 has 15 residues. Germline CDR1 is MNHEY and CDR2 is SVGAGI. This chain's CDR3 is CASRSEGAPNTEAFF. The DNA of the CDR3 is TGTGCCAGCAGAAGTGAAGGGGCGCCGAACACTGAAGCTTTCTTT.

This clone was picked up a small number of times. V and J are TRBV2 and TRBJ1-5; perhaps TRBD1 as D (5 bases). V was shortened by 7 bases and J by 6 bases, with 16 bases between the two germline ends. This CDR3 region has 14 residues. CDR1 SNHLY and CDR2 FYNNEI come from the germline V gene. CDR3 sequence (DNA): TGTGCCAGCACCTTAGGGGAGGGGTTTCAGCCCCAGCATTTT. Its translation: CASTLGEGFQPQHF.

This rearrangement joins TRBV3-1 (or the pseudogene TRBV3-2) to TRBJ1-1, with D possibly TRBD1 on 5 matching bases. The CDR3 sequence is 12 residues long. The ends were cut back, 3 bases at V and 5 bases at J, with 7 bases in the middle. Per germline, CDR1 LGHDT and CDR2 YNNKEL (reference sequence). The CDR3 loop is CASSHRGTEAFF. For the CDR3, the DNA is TGTGCCAGCAGCCATAGGGGTACTGAAGCTTTCTTT.

Worth noting for this clone: Without the conserved terminal phenylalanine or tryptophan, this CDR3 likely stems from a read error. Because the CDR3's place on the DNA is in doubt, the DNA is left out and the CDR3 is given as listed by TCRdb. V usage is TRBV30 and J usage is TRBJ2-7; TRBD2 was called by the table and not checked on the DNA. Germline V gene lookup returns CDR1 GTSNPN and CDR2 SVGIG (reference sequence). Both ends counted, the CDR3 spans 12 residues. The CDR3 protein is CAWSVQRGPLRL.

The chain uses TRBV7-2 and TRBJ1-3; D gene unclear. Germline V CDR1 and CDR2: SGHTA, FQGNSA. Between the trimmed V and J ends, which lost 1 base and 0 bases, there was a span of 10 bases. The CDR3 has 16 amino acids. CDR3 in amino acids: CASSLGGIYSGNTIYF. The DNA for the CDR3 is TGTGCCAGCAGCTTAGGAGGTATTTACTCTGGAAACACCATATATTTT.

The genes are TRBV7-3 and TRBJ1-1, with D possibly TRBD1 on 6 matching bases. V lost 2 bases and J 6 bases, leaving 13 bases between the germline ends. Per germline, CDR1 SGHTA and CDR2 FQGTGA. The CDR3 loop spans 14 amino acids. The CDR3 nucleotides are TGTGCCAGCAGCTTACAGGGGATGGGCCCTGAAGCTTTCTTT. Translating it yields CASSLQGMGPEAFF.

The rearrangement joins TRBV4-1 to TRBJ2-7, with 7 bases fitting TRBD2. Unmatched junction bases numbered 7, after V lost 0 bases and J lost 2 bases. The CDR3 extends over 16 amino acids. Per the germline V gene, CDR1 is MGHRA and CDR2 is YSYEKL. In DNA, the CDR3 is TGCGCCAGCAGCCAAGAATGGGGGGGGTACACCTACGAGCAGTACTTC. This codes for CASSQEWGGYTYEQYF.

The CDR3 is CASSETASSTDTQYF. The DNA for the CDR3 is TGTGCCAGCAGCGAGACAGCGTCATCCACAGATACGCAGTATTTT. The genes are TRBV9 and TRBJ2-3; D perhaps matches TRBD1 (5 bases). V was trimmed by 3 bases and J by 2 bases, leaving 13 bases between them. This CDR3 is built from 15 residues. In germline, CDR1 is SGDLS, CDR2 YYNGEE.

About this clone: Different DNA sequences within this sample yield the same CDR3. This chain joins TRBV30 and TRBJ1-5; possible D gene TRBD1, 5 bases. V dropped 0 bases and J dropped 2 bases, with 11 bases sitting between them. CDR3 size: 15 residues. CDR1 and CDR2 (germline): GTSNPN, SVGIG (reference sequence). The CDR3 protein is CAWSVGVRGNQPQHF. CDR3 sequence (DNA): TGTGCCTGGAGTGTAGGGGTTCGGGGCAATCAGCCCCAGCATTTT.

The V and J genes are TRBV3-1 (or the pseudogene TRBV3-2) and TRBJ2-5, with D possibly matching TRBD2 (6 bases). The length of the CDR3 is 15 residues. CDR1 is LGHDT, CDR2 YNNKEL, per germline (reference sequence). The V and J ends lost 4 bases and 3 bases respectively, with 15 bases between them. CDR3 residues: CASSLRLGGEETQYF. In nucleotides, the CDR3 is TGTGCCAGCAGCCTCCGCCTCGGGGGAGAAGAGACCCAGTACTTC.

V usage is TRBV28 and J usage is TRBJ2-7, with D possibly TRBD2 on 6 matching bases. CDR3 length equals 15 residues. Trimming stripped 7 bases from V and 0 bases from J, with 16 bases between. Germline loops: CDR1 MDHEN, CDR2 SYDVKM. CDR3 coding DNA: TGTGCCAGCAACTCCGGAGGGGCGAGCTCCTACGAGCAGTACTTC. Translation: CASNSGGASSYEQYF.

V is TRBV12-5 and J is TRBJ2-1, with D possibly being TRBD1 (5 bases). Germline V lookup: CDR1 LGHNT, CDR2 FRNRAP. CDR3 size: 18 residues. Trimming shortened V by 2 bases and J by 0 bases, and 17 bases separated the two germline ends. The CDR3 sequence is CASGLSSVDRFSYNEQFF. In DNA, the CDR3 is TGTGCTAGTGGTTTGAGCTCCGTCGACAGATTCTCCTACAATGAGCAGTTCTTC.

This rearrangement joins TRBV7-9 to TRBJ1-1; 7 bases map to TRBD1. Germline V gene lookup returns CDR1 SEHNR and CDR2 FQNEAQ (reference sequence). The CDR3 extends over 14 amino acids. Losses at the gene ends were 3 bases for V and 5 bases for J; bases not matched to a gene: 6. The CDR3 nucleotides read TGTGCCAGCAGCTTCCCCGGACAGGAAACTGAAGCTTTCTTT. This encodes CASSFPGQETEAFF.

The chain combines TRBV11-2 with TRBJ1-3, with D possibly being TRBD1 (5 bases). Trimming left V 1 base short and J 4 bases short, with 17 bases between. The CDR3 is made up of 17 amino acids. Germline assignment: CDR1 SGHAT and CDR2 FQNNGV. The CDR3 loop is CASSLASGTIPGNTIYF. CDR3 sequence (DNA): TGTGCCAGCAGCTTAGCGTCAGGGACTATTCCCGGAAACACCATATATTTT.